These 27 T cell receptor beta chains were all obtained from the same sample, sequenced in a study of T cell responses to AZD1222 COVID-19 vaccine. Generated by immunoSEQ multiplex PCR, the TCRdb table keeps only in-frame clones and is missing some. The data show approximately 100,000 clones, 75% to 90% seen once. The sequences come from peripheral blood, collected on day 0 of AZD1222 vaccination. Receptors were obtained from an adult in good health.

CDR3 bases: TGTGCCAGCAGTTACTCTGACATACGAAATCAGCCCCAGCATTTT. Protein product: CASSYSDIRNQPQHF. The gene calls are TRBV6-5 and TRBJ1-5; the D is unclear. CDR1 MNHEY and CDR2 SVGAGI come from the germline V gene. This CDR3 is 15 amino acids long. V lost 0 bases and J lost 4, with 10 bases in between.

The chain combines TRBV6-6 with TRBJ2-1; TRBD2 matches at 8 bases. The CDR3 has 16 residues. The germline gives CDR1 MNHNY, CDR2 SVGAGI (reference sequence). With 5 bases clipped from V and 2 bases from J, the junction kept 8 bases outside the gene matches. Here the CDR3 DNA reads TGTGCCAGCAGTCCCCGGGGTAGCGGGACCTACAATGAGCAGTTCTTC. As protein: CASSPRGSGTYNEQFF.

The V gene is TRBV28, the J gene TRBJ1-3, with D tentatively TRBD1 (5 bases). Germline values: CDR1 MDHEN, CDR2 SYDVKM. The CDR3 contains 15 residues. The V and J ends lost 10 bases and 2 bases respectively, with 18 bases between them. The CDR3 is CATTRDVGAGNTIYF. Here the CDR3 DNA reads TGTGCCACCACGCGGGACGTCGGCGCTGGAAACACCATATATTTT.

V and J are TRBV5-1 and TRBJ1-2; 10 bases align to TRBD1. The CDR3 has 15 amino acids. V lost 2 bases, J lost 7 bases, and 8 bases stayed unmatched. Germline CDR1 is SGHRS and CDR2 is YFSETQ. The CDR3, as DNA: TGCGCCAGCAGCTTCCACCGGGACAGGGGCGCTGGCTACACCTTC. This translates into CASSFHRDRGAGYTF.

The table lists this clone with a few counts. This sequence joins TRBV24-1 and TRBJ2-1, with 7 positions matching TRBD1. The CDR3 loop spans 15 amino acids. V dropped 4 bases and J dropped 4; count of bases not matched to a gene: 6. In germline, CDR1 is KGHDR, CDR2 SFDVKD. The CDR3 sequence is CATSDRTGGYNEQFF. In DNA form, the CDR3 reads TGTGCCACCAGTGACCGGACAGGCGGGTACAATGAGCAGTTCTTC.

The chain recombines TRBV11-2 with TRBJ1-2, with 7 bases identical to TRBD1. V trimming: 5 bases; J trimming: 6 bases; junction bases outside the gene matches: 18. The germline gives CDR1 SGHAT, CDR2 FQNNGV. This CDR3 spans 17 amino acids. In nucleotides, the CDR3 is TGTGCCAGCAGCCCCCAGGGGGGCGTTGAATACAAGGATGGCTACACCTTC. Protein product: CASSPQGGVEYKDGYTF.

The J gene is TRBJ1-5, the V gene TRBV4-1; tentative D call: TRBD1 (5 bases). This CDR3 is built from 16 residues. The germline CDR1 and CDR2 sequences are MGHRA and YSYEKL. The V gene lost 2 bases and the J gene lost 0 bases, with 11 bases spanning the gap. The CDR3 spells CASSQFQGFSNQPQHF. In nucleotides, the CDR3 is TGCGCCAGCAGCCAATTCCAGGGCTTTAGCAATCAGCCCCAGCATTTT.

This chain uses TRBV3-1 (or the pseudogene TRBV3-2) with TRBJ2-1, with 8 bases identical to TRBD2. CDR1 is LGHDT, CDR2 YNNKEL, per germline (reference sequence). The CDR3 runs to 17 residues. Trimming took 2 bases from V and 9 from J; bases not matched to a gene: 15. In nucleotides, the CDR3 is TGTGCCAGCAGCCAATACCCTCCGGGACTAGTAAATCTTGAGCAGTTCTTC. It is translated as CASSQYPPGLVNLEQFF.

This clone was recorded once. The chain has TRBV18 and TRBJ2-2; D unclear. Trimming cost V 7 bases and J 2 bases, with 11 bases left between them. Germline loops: CDR1 KGHSH, CDR2 LQKENI. The CDR3 has 14 amino acids. The CDR3, as DNA: TGTGCCAGCTTCGTAGGGAATAACACCGGGGAGCTGTTTTTT. This translates into CASFVGNNTGELFF.

This clone was seen a single time. The chain uses TRBV7-6 and TRBJ2-1, with D perhaps TRBD2 (6 bases). There are 17 residues in the CDR3. V was pared by 4 bases and J by 5 bases, with 21 bases between. CDR1 and CDR2 (germline): SGHVS, FNYEAQ. This CDR3 is CASSSPPGDLHDNEQFF. The DNA of the CDR3 is TGTGCCAGCAGCTCCCCCCCCGGGGACTTACACGACAATGAGCAGTTCTTC.

This clone was seen more than once but under ten times. The chain combines TRBV27 with TRBJ1-2, with D perhaps matching TRBD1 (6 bases). The CDR3 loop spans 13 amino acids. V gave up 6 bases and J gave up 6 bases, with 14 bases separating them. Germline V gene data show CDR1 as MNHEY and CDR2 as SMNVEV (reference sequence). CDR3 loop: CASRPAGGNGYTF. DNA of the CDR3: TGTGCCAGCAGGCCGGCTGGGGGCAATGGCTACACCTTC.

The chain combines TRBV7-7 with TRBJ2-1; D is unclear. V lost 1 base and J 6 bases, leaving 7 bases between the germline ends. The CDR3 covers 13 residues. The V gene's germline CDR1 is SSHAT and CDR2 FNYEAQ (reference sequence). This CDR3 is CASSLDSANEQFF. The CDR3 DNA sequence: TGTGCCAGCAGCTTAGACTCCGCCAATGAGCAGTTCTTC. The variable domain in full, with the rest retrieved from reference TRBV7-7 and TRBJ2-1, is GAGVSQSPRYKVTKRGQDVTLRCDPISSHATLYWYQQALGQGPEFLTYFNYEAQPDKSGLPSDRFSAERPEGSISTLTIQRTEQRDSAMYRCASSLDSANEQFFGPGTRLTVL.

The rearrangement joins TRBV7-2 to TRBJ2-6; D call uncertain. Germline V CDR1 and CDR2: SGHTA, FQGNSA. The CDR3 is 15 amino acids. Trimming took 5 bases from V and 1 from J, leaving 9 bases between them. The CDR3 loop reads CASSPSRSGANVLTF. The CDR3, as DNA: TGTGCCAGCAGCCCTTCTCGGTCTGGGGCCAACGTCCTGACTTTC.

The rearrangement joins TRBV11-2 to TRBJ2-7; D not resolved. V was cut by 1 base and J by 0 bases, with 4 bases left in between. This CDR3 contains 13 residues. The germline V gene encodes CDR1 SGHAT and CDR2 FQNNGV. The CDR3 DNA reads TGTGCCAGCAGCTTAGCGAGCTCCTACGAGCAGTACTTC. Its protein product is CASSLASSYEQYF.

The chain has TRBV2 and TRBJ2-2, with D possibly being TRBD1 or TRBD2 (5 bases each). Germline lookup yields CDR1 SNHLY and CDR2 FYNNEI. Between the trimmed V and J ends, which lost 7 bases and 1 base, there was a span of 10 bases. The CDR3 consists of 14 residues. CDR3 sequence: CASMGDRNTGELFF. CDR3 nucleotide sequence: TGTGCCAGCATGGGGGATAGGAACACCGGGGAGCTGTTTTTT.

This chain uses TRBV5-1 with TRBJ2-1; the D gene is possibly TRBD1 (6 bases). CDR1 is SGHRS and CDR2 is YFSETQ in the germline V gene. The V end was cut by 4 bases, the J end by 2 bases, with 13 bases between. The CDR3 totals 15 residues. For the CDR3, the DNA is TGCGCCAGCAGCAACCGGGACATAGCCTACAATGAGCAGTTCTTC. It yields the protein CASSNRDIAYNEQFF.

This rearrangement joins TRBV12-5 to TRBJ2-4; 8 positions match TRBD2. The germline CDR1 and CDR2 sequences are LGHNT and FRNRAP. The CDR3 consists of 18 residues. The ends lost 1 base at V and 8 bases at J; junction bases unmatched: 16. The DNA of the CDR3 is TGTGCTAGTGGTTTGGGTATAGGCGCCGGGACTAGTCAAGACATTCAGTACTTC. Its translation: CASGLGIGAGTSQDIQYF.

The chain is built from TRBV30 and TRBJ1-1, with D tentatively TRBD1 (6 bases). The ends were cut back, 1 base at V and 4 bases at J, with 10 bases in the middle. Germline V gene sequence: CDR1 GTSNPN, CDR2 SVGIG (reference sequence). This CDR3 comprises 13 residues. Here the CDR3 reads CAWSETGTTEAFF. The CDR3 DNA reads as TGTGCCTGGAGTGAAACAGGGACCACTGAAGCTTTCTTT.

This rearrangement joins TRBV4-1 to TRBJ1-5; 8 nucleotides match TRBD1. The CDR3 runs to 16 residues. Unmatched junction bases numbered 7, after V lost 5 bases and J lost 1 base. Germline lookup yields CDR1 MGHRA and CDR2 YSYEKL. The CDR3 DNA is TGCGCCAGCAGCACCTACGGGACAGGCAGCAATCAGCCCCAGCATTTT. Translation: CASSTYGTGSNQPQHF.

This chain connects TRBV3-1 (or the pseudogene TRBV3-2) to TRBJ1-3; unclear D gene. The CDR3 is made up of 16 amino acids. The germline gives CDR1 LGHDT, CDR2 YNNKEL (reference sequence). The V and J ends lost 6 bases and 2 bases respectively, with 17 bases between them. CDR3 in amino acids: CASSSSGSPAGNTIYF. The CDR3 bases are TGTGCCAGCAGTAGCTCAGGTTCACCTGCTGGAAACACCATATATTTT.

This clone was observed a handful of times. The V and J genes are TRBV7-3 and TRBJ2-1; a weak D match, TRBD2 (6 bases). Deletions cut 3 bases from V and 5 bases from J, with 14 bases between. This CDR3 region has 15 residues. Germline CDR1 and CDR2: SGHTA and FQGTGA. CDR3 nucleotides: TGTGCCAGCAGCTTCCGGGCGGGATCGGACAATGAGCAGTTCTTC. This encodes CASSFRAGSDNEQFF.

This clone was found once. This chain uses TRBV3-1 (or the pseudogene TRBV3-2) with TRBJ2-1, with a weak D call TRBD2 (6 bases). The CDR3 loop spans 14 amino acids. Germline-derived CDR1 and CDR2 are LGHDT and YNNKEL (reference sequence). Trimming removed 3 bases at V and 7 bases at J, with 13 bases between. CDR3 DNA: TGTGCCAGCAGCCATGCGGGACGGGGGAATGAGCAGTTCTTC. Amino acids: CASSHAGRGNEQFF.

The CDR3 reads CASSPRLGDTQYF. CDR3 nucleotides: TGTGCCAGTAGTCCCCGTCTAGGAGATACGCAGTATTTT. The chain combines TRBV19 with TRBJ2-3; D not certain. The CDR3 sequence is 13 residues long. The V end lost 5 bases, the J end lost 5 bases, and 11 bases lay between the germline ends. Looked up from germline, CDR1 is LNHDA and CDR2 is SQIVND (reference sequence).

The chain links TRBV7-6 to TRBJ2-2; D is unclear. V was shortened by 1 base and J by 4 bases, with 13 bases between the two germline ends. CDR3 size: 16 residues. Germline CDR1 reads SGHVS; CDR2 reads FNYEAQ. The CDR3 DNA sequence: TGTGCCAGCAGCTTAGGCCCTGCTCGCGGCACCGGGGAGCTGTTTTTT. Its protein product is CASSLGPARGTGELFF.

The genes are TRBV28 and TRBJ2-7, with 12 bases aligning to TRBD2. Unmatched junction bases numbered 8, after V lost 4 bases and J lost 7 bases. The germline gives CDR1 MDHEN, CDR2 SYDVKM. CDR3 size: 15 residues. The CDR3 DNA follows: TGTGCCAGCAGTTCCCCGACTAGCGGGAGTGGGGAGCAGTACTTC. Translating gives CASSSPTSGSGEQYF.

The chain carries TRBV19 and TRBJ2-2, with 8 nucleotides matching TRBD2. The V gene's germline CDR1 is LNHDA and CDR2 SQIVND (reference sequence). There are 17 residues in the CDR3. V lost 5 bases, J lost 0 bases, and 8 bases stayed unmatched. The DNA of the CDR3 is TGTGCCAGTAGTTCCCCCACTAGCGGAGCGAACACCGGGGAGCTGTTTTTT. Translating gives CASSSPTSGANTGELFF.

The V call is TRBV5-4, the J call TRBJ1-5; possibly TRBD1 for D (5 bases). V was shortened by 3 bases and J by 4 bases, with 8 bases between the two germline ends. This CDR3 is 13 amino acids long. From germline, CDR1 is SGHNT and CDR2 YYREEE (reference sequence). The CDR3 sequence is CASSSDKNQPQHF. For the CDR3, the DNA is TGTGCCAGCAGCTCGGACAAAAATCAGCCCCAGCATTTT. The full variable domain, with the rest looked up from reference TRBV5-4 and TRBJ1-5, is ETGVTQSPTHLIKTRGQQVTLRCSSQSGHNTVSWYQQALGQGPQFIFQYYREEENGRGNFPPRFSGLQFPNYSSELNVNALELDDSALYLCASSSDKNQPQHFGDGTRLSIL.